These T cell receptor beta chains were read from a single sample in a study of shared clonotypes between healthy human individuals. Only in-frame clones appear in the TCRdb table, and some are missing; sequencing was by immunoSEQ multiplex PCR. The sample consists of millions of clones, just over 90% of them appearing once. The sample was naive CD4+ T cells sorted from blood. The receptors come from a man younger than 35 in good health. Each CDR3 is given with its conserved first and last residue. Each record gives: CDR3 length, J gene, V gene, CDR3 protein.

cdr3_length: 14
j_call: TRBJ1-5
v_call: TRBV9
cdr3_aa: CASSVGTDNQPQHF

cdr3_length: 17
j_call: TRBJ2-1
v_call: TRBV30
cdr3_aa: CAWSEGGVDVSYNEQFF

cdr3_length: 15
j_call: TRBJ2-2
v_call: TRBV4-2
cdr3_aa: CASSQDMADTGELFF

cdr3_length: 14
j_call: TRBJ2-7
v_call: TRBV5-5
cdr3_aa: CASSLVSGGREQYF

cdr3_length: 19
j_call: TRBJ2-1
v_call: TRBV1
cdr3_aa: CTSSKKGAFRGRGSGEQFF

cdr3_length: 15
j_call: TRBJ2-3
v_call: TRBV6-6
cdr3_aa: CASSIDRDRTDTQYF

cdr3_length: 16
j_call: TRBJ2-7
v_call: TRBV27
cdr3_aa: CASRFTGRTTYYEQYF

cdr3_length: 15
j_call: TRBJ1-1
v_call: TRBV9
cdr3_aa: CASSGRDRGNTEAFF

cdr3_length: 16
j_call: TRBJ2-1
v_call: TRBV7-8
cdr3_aa: CASSLAWREGDNEQFF

cdr3_length: 13
j_call: TRBJ1-5
v_call: TRBV5-1
cdr3_aa: CASSLGLEQPQHF

cdr3_length: 12
j_call: TRBJ1-5
v_call: TRBV2
cdr3_aa: CASSPKETPQHF

cdr3_length: 15
j_call: TRBJ2-5
v_call: TRBV5-1
cdr3_aa: CASTTTSGRGETQYF

cdr3_length: 14
j_call: TRBJ1-2
v_call: TRBV5-1
cdr3_aa: CASSLGQGEDGYTF

cdr3_length: 16
j_call: TRBJ2-1
v_call: TRBV2
cdr3_aa: CASSEGVLATYNEQFF

cdr3_length: 13
j_call: TRBJ1-4
v_call: TRBV6-5
cdr3_aa: CASSYAQGGKLFF

cdr3_length: 15
j_call: TRBJ2-3
v_call: TRBV5-1
cdr3_aa: CASSLGQGDADTQYF

cdr3_length: 14
j_call: TRBJ2-5
v_call: TRBV5-1
cdr3_aa: CASSTGVVGETQYF

cdr3_length: 13
j_call: TRBJ2-4
v_call: TRBV5-4
cdr3_aa: CASSLGGGNIQYF

cdr3_length: 14
j_call: TRBJ1-2
v_call: TRBV14
cdr3_aa: CASSQYAADYGYTF

cdr3_length: 11
j_call: TRBJ2-3
v_call: TRBV5-3
cdr3_aa: CANRREDTQYF

cdr3_length: 11
j_call: TRBJ2-3
v_call: TRBV20-1
cdr3_aa: CSASSLDTQYF

cdr3_length: 17
j_call: TRBJ2-3
v_call: TRBV7-2
cdr3_aa: CASSLAFPGGGKDTQYF

cdr3_length: 13
j_call: TRBJ1-5
v_call: TRBV28
cdr3_aa: CASSLGYKEPQHF

cdr3_length: 14
j_call: TRBJ2-1
v_call: TRBV7-3
cdr3_aa: CASSLGVSYNEQFF

cdr3_length: 15
j_call: TRBJ2-2
v_call: TRBV7-9
cdr3_aa: CASNEGQGHTGELFF

cdr3_length: 15
j_call: TRBJ1-6
v_call: TRBV30
cdr3_aa: CAWAVDWQGSSPLHF

cdr3_length: 12
j_call: TRBJ2-3
v_call: TRBV7-9
cdr3_aa: CASTMGADTQYF

cdr3_length: 14
j_call: TRBJ2-3
v_call: TRBV25-1
cdr3_aa: CASSEYWGPDTQYF

cdr3_length: 16
j_call: TRBJ2-1
v_call: TRBV9
cdr3_aa: CASSAVGTSGTNEQFF

cdr3_length: 12
j_call: TRBJ1-5
v_call: TRBV5-1
cdr3_aa: CASTDRDQPQHF

cdr3_length: 13
j_call: TRBJ1-2
v_call: TRBV2
cdr3_aa: CASSEGPNYGYTF

cdr3_length: 17
j_call: TRBJ1-2
v_call: TRBV25-1
cdr3_aa: CASSERGTRGGNYGYTF

cdr3_length: 15
j_call: TRBJ1-5
v_call: TRBV19
cdr3_aa: CASRSPGQGWQPQHF

cdr3_length: 17
j_call: TRBJ1-4
v_call: TRBV7-9
cdr3_aa: CASSLYFGISTNEKLFF

cdr3_length: 13
j_call: TRBJ2-3
v_call: TRBV30
cdr3_aa: CAWSPRGGDTQYF

cdr3_length: 14
j_call: TRBJ1-6
v_call: TRBV11-2
cdr3_aa: CASGGTGHNSPLHF